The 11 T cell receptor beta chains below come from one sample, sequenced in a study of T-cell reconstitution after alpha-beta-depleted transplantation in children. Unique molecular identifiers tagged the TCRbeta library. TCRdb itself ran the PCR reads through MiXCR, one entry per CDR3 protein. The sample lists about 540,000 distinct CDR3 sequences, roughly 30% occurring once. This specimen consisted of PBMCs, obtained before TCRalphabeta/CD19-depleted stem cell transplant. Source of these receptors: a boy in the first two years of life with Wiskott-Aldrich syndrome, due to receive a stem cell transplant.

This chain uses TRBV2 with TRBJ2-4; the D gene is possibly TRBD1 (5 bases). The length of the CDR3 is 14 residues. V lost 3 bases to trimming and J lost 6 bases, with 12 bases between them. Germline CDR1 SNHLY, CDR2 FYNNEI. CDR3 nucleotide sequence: TGTGCCAGCAGTGATATCCAGGGTGGAAACATTCAGTACTTC. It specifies CASSDIQGGNIQYF.

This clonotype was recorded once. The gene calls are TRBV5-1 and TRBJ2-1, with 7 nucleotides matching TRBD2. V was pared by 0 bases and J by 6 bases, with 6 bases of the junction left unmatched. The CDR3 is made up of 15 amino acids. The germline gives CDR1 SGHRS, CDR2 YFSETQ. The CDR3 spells CASSLARGRINEQFF. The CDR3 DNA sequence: TGCGCCAGCAGCTTGGCTCGCGGGAGAATCAATGAGCAGTTCTTC.

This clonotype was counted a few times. For the CDR3, the DNA is TGCGCCAGCAGGATCACTAGCGGGATCTCCTACAATGAGCAGTTCTTC. This codes for CASRITSGISYNEQFF. The J gene is TRBJ2-1, the V gene TRBV5-1, with 10 bases aligning to TRBD2. The CDR3 has 16 amino acids. The germline CDR1 and CDR2 sequences are SGHRS and YFSETQ. The V gene end was trimmed by 5 bases and the J gene end by 0 bases; junction bases not matched to a gene: 5. Complete variable domain (other parts from reference TRBV5-1 and TRBJ2-1): KAGVTQTPRYLIKTRGQQVTLSCSPISGHRSVSWYQQTPGQGLQFLFEYFSETQRNKGNFPGRFSGRQFSNSRSEMNVSTLELGDSALYLCASRITSGISYNEQFFGPGTRLTVL.

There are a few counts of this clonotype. As DNA, the CDR3 is TGTGCCAGCAGTTACTCGCAGGGGGCAGGTGGCTACACCTTC. As protein: CASSYSQGAGGYTF. The chain links TRBV6-5 to TRBJ1-2; 8 bases line up with TRBD1. The CDR3 is 14 residues long. With 0 bases clipped from V and 7 bases from J, the junction kept 4 bases outside the gene matches. Germline V gene sequence: CDR1 MNHEY, CDR2 SVGAGI.

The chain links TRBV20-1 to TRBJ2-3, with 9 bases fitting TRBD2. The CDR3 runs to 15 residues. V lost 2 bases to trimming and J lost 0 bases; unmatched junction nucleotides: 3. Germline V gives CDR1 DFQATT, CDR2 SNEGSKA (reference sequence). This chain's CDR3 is CSARRTSDSTDTQYF. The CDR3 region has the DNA TGCAGTGCTAGAAGGACTAGCGATAGCACAGATACGCAGTATTTT.

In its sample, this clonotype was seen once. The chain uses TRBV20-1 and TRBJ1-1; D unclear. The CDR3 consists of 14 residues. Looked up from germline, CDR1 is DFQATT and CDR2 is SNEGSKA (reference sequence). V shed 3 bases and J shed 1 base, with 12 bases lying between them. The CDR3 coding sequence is TGCAGTGCTAGTTCCCCAGTCCAGAACACTGAAGCTTTCTTT. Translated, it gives CSASSPVQNTEAFF.

The chain's CDR3 is CSARGPGSSYNEQFF. The CDR3 DNA follows: TGCAGTGCTAGAGGGCCGGGTAGCTCCTACAATGAGCAGTTCTTC. The chain recombines TRBV20-1 with TRBJ2-1; D is ambiguous. The CDR3 covers 15 residues. Trimming removed 1 base from V and 0 bases from J, with 10 bases in between. Germline lookup yields CDR1 DFQATT and CDR2 SNEGSKA (reference sequence).

The CDR3 sequence is CASRRLAADTQYF. The CDR3 coding sequence is TGTGCCAGCAGGCGTCTAGCGGCAGATACGCAGTATTTT. The rearrangement uses TRBV6-1 and TRBJ2-3; 7 nucleotides match TRBD2. The CDR3 totals 13 residues. The V gene end was trimmed by 6 bases and the J gene end by 4 bases; junction bases not matched to a gene: 4. In germline, CDR1 is MNHNS, CDR2 SASEGT.

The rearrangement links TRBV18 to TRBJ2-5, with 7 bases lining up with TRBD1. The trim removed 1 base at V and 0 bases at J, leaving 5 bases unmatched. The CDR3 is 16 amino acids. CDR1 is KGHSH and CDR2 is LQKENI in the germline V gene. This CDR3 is CASSPLATGDQETQYF. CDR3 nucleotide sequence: TGTGCCAGCTCACCACTTGCAACAGGGGACCAAGAGACCCAGTACTTC. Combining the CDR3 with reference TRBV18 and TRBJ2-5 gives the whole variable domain NAGVMQNPRHLVRRRGQEARLRCSPMKGHSHVYWYRQLPEEGLKFMVYLQKENIIDESGMPKERFSAEFPKEGPSILRIQQVVRGDSAAYFCASSPLATGDQETQYFGPGTRLLVL.

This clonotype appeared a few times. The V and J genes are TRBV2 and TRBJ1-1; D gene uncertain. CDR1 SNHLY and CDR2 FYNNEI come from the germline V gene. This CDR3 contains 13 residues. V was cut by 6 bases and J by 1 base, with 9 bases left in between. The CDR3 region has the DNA TGTGCCAGCAGCGGAGACAAGAACACTGAAGCTTTCTTT. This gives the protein CASSGDKNTEAFF.

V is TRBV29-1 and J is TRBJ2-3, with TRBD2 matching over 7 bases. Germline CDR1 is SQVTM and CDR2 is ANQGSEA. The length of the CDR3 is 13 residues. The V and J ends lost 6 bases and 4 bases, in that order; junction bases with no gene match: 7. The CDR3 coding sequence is TGCAGCGTCGCTAGGGGAGGGGCAGATACGCAGTATTTT. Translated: CSVARGGADTQYF.